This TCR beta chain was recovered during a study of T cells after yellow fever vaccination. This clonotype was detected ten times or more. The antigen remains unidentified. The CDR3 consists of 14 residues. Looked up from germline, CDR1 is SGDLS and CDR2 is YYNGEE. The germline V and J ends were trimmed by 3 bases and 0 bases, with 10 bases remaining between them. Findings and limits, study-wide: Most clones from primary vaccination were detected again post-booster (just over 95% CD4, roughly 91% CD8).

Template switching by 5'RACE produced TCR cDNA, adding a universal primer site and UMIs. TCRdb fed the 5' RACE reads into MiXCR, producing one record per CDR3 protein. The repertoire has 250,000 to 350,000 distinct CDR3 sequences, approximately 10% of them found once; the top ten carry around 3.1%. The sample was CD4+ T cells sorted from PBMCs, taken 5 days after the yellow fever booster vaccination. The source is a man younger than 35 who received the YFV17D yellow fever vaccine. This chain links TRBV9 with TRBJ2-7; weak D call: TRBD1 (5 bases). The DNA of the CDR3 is TGTGCCAGCAGCGAAGGGGCGAACTCCTACGAGCAGTACTTC. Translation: CASSEGANSYEQYF.